Included here is one T cell receptor beta chain sequence, with context. Data came from immunoSEQ multiplex PCR; TCRdb stores just in-frame clones and leaves some out. The data contain about 120,000 clones, around 93% of them seen just once; the ten biggest clones take up 0.9% to 1.2%. Germline V gives CDR1 LNHDA, CDR2 SQIVND (reference sequence). This CDR3 has 15 amino acids. V was pared by 7 bases and J by 5 bases, with 20 bases between. This specimen belongs to a study of T cell responses to AZD1222 COVID-19 vaccine. The rearrangement links TRBV19 to TRBJ2-5; no clear D. The receptor comes from an adult in good health. Specimen: peripheral blood, collected on day 0 of AZD1222 vaccination. CDR3 nucleotide sequence: TGTGCCAGTACCTCCCGTGCGGAGCTGGGGGAGACCCAGTACTTC. Protein: CASTSRAELGETQYF.